This T cell receptor beta chain originates from a study of blood T cell repertoires in COVID-19. The germline V gene has CDR1 GTSNPN and CDR2 SVGIG (reference sequence). Trimming cost V 1 base and J 5 bases; bases outside gene matches: 4. The length of the CDR3 is 13 residues. TCRdb keeps only in-frame clones here, not all; method: immunoSEQ multiplex PCR. The sample includes some 350,000 clones, nearly 90% of them seen just once. The rearrangement uses TRBV30 and TRBJ1-1, with 7 bases matching TRBD1. The source of this sequence is a man between 18 and 35 years old with active or convalescent COVID-19. Specimen: peripheral blood. In nucleotides, the CDR3 is TGTGCCTGGAGTGGGACAGGAAGAACTGAAGCTTTCTTT. Its protein product is CAWSGTGRTEAFF. Based on the CDR3 plus reference TRBV30 and TRBJ1-1, the full variable domain is SQTIHQWPATLVQPVGSPLSLECTVEGTSNPNLYWYRQAAGRGLQLLFYSVGIGQISSEVPQNLSASRPQDRQFILSSKKLLLSDSGFYLCAWSGTGRTEAFFGQGTRLTVV.